Shown below are 18 T cell receptor beta chains from a single sample sequenced in a study of cytomegalovirus exposure and HLA in healthy donors. Vbeta (60) and Jbeta (13) primers were used in the PCR. TCRdb's copy holds only in-frame clones and misses some; the assay was immunoSEQ multiplex PCR. The sample records 150,000 to 200,000 clones, 75% to 85% being singletons. The sequenced sample was PBMCs. Source of these receptors: an older woman in good health and CMV-seropositive.

This clone was detected once. This sequence joins TRBV5-1 and TRBJ2-2; D is perhaps TRBD1 (5 bases). CDR1 and CDR2 from the germline V gene are SGHRS and YFSETQ. V shed 0 bases and J shed 1 base, with 10 bases lying between them. The CDR3 runs to 16 residues. CDR3 sequence reads: CASSLERQRNTGELFF. In DNA form, the CDR3 reads TGCGCCAGCAGCTTGGAAAGACAGCGGAACACCGGGGAGCTGTTTTTT.

This clone was observed once. This chain connects TRBV5-1 to TRBJ2-5; D is undetermined. Germline lookup yields CDR1 SGHRS and CDR2 YFSETQ. The germline V and J ends were trimmed by 2 bases and 2 bases, with 7 bases remaining between them. CDR3 length equals 13 residues. CDR3: CASSFNLQETQYF. The CDR3 DNA reads TGCGCCAGCAGCTTTAATCTACAAGAGACCCAGTACTTC.

The rearrangement links TRBV5-3 to TRBJ2-7; TRBD2 aligns across 10 bases. TRBV5-3 is designated an ORF whose function remains uncertain. Trimming took 4 bases from V and 2 from J; bases not matched to a gene: 3. The CDR3 is made up of 14 amino acids. For the CDR3, the DNA is TGTGCCAGAAGCCCTCTAGCGGGGGCCTACGAGCAGTACTTC. This encodes CARSPLAGAYEQYF.

The chain combines TRBV19 with TRBJ2-5; possible D gene TRBD2, 6 bases. Trimming cost V 1 base and J 2 bases, with 17 bases left between them. Germline CDR1 LNHDA, CDR2 SQIVND (reference sequence). This CDR3 region has 17 residues. Here the CDR3 DNA reads TGTGCCAGTAGTATAGGAGTCGGCACTAGCTCACAAGAGACCCAGTACTTC. It translates to CASSIGVGTSSQETQYF.

This chain joins TRBV18 and TRBJ1-1; 7 bases fit TRBD1. CDR3 length: 13 residues. CDR1 is KGHSH, CDR2 LQKENI, per germline. V shed 5 bases and J 11 bases; nucleotides not matched to a gene: 11. The CDR3 DNA sequence: TGTGCCAGCTCAGCAAAAGAGGGGGCGCAGGCTTTCTTT. Translation: CASSAKEGAQAFF.

Concerning this clone: A junction end diverges from the germline sequence, so it may reflect a read error. The CDR3 DNA reads as TGTGCCAGCAGATTGGTGGGACAGAAAGCTTTCTTT. Encoded protein: CASRLVGQKAFF. The chain carries TRBV5-5 and TRBJ1-1; 7 nucleotides match TRBD1. Per the germline V gene, CDR1 is SGHKS and CDR2 is YYEKEE (reference sequence). The CDR3 extends over 12 amino acids.

The CDR3 bases are TGTGCCAGTCGGAGGCAGGGGGCTTTGCAGCCCCAGCATTTT. This sequence encodes CASRRQGALQPQHF. The V gene is TRBV19, the J gene TRBJ1-5; 8 nucleotides line up with TRBD1. Trimming took 8 bases from V and 7 from J; bases not matched to a gene: 10. Germline V CDR1 and CDR2: LNHDA, SQIVND (reference sequence). The CDR3 is 14 amino acids.

The chain uses TRBV6-5 and TRBJ1-2, with TRBD1 matching over 7 bases. The V gene end was trimmed by 4 bases and the J gene end by 2 bases; junction bases not matched to a gene: 4. From germline, CDR1 is MNHEY and CDR2 SVGAGI. CDR3 length: 14 amino acids. CDR3 protein: CASSSPGGNYGYTF. CDR3 nucleotide sequence: TGTGCCAGCAGTTCCCCAGGGGGGAACTATGGCTACACCTTC.

The chain joins TRBV23-1 to TRBJ2-1; perhaps TRBD1 as D (6 bases). TRBV23-1 is labeled an ORF, and its function is uncertain. V shed 7 bases and J shed 8 bases, with 18 bases lying between them. CDR3 length: 14 amino acids. The CDR3 coding sequence is TGCGCCAGCATGAGAGGGGGAGCTAGCCATGAGCAGTTCTTC. Translation gives CASMRGGASHEQFF.

This clone came up once. The chain carries TRBV5-6 and TRBJ1-3; the D is unclear. CDR1 and CDR2 from the germline V gene are SGHDT and YYEEEE. This CDR3 contains 15 residues. The V and J ends lost 3 bases and 2 bases respectively, with 12 bases between them. CDR3: CASSSSPGAGNTIYF. The CDR3 DNA is TGTGCCAGCAGCTCAAGTCCCGGAGCTGGAAACACCATATATTTT.

The J gene is TRBJ2-2, the V gene TRBV7-3; no firm D call. The CDR3 is 11 residues long. Per germline, CDR1 SGHTA and CDR2 FQGTGA. Between the trimmed V and J ends, which lost 2 bases and 8 bases, there was a span of 3 bases. Written as DNA, the CDR3 is TGTGCCAGCAGCTTATCTGGGGAGCTGTTTTTT. As protein: CASSLSGELFF.

V gene TRBV25-1 combines with J gene TRBJ1-3, with a weak D call TRBD1 (5 bases). The V and J ends lost 3 bases and 4 bases respectively, with 16 bases between them. CDR1 and CDR2 from the germline V gene are MGHDK and SYGVNS. CDR3 length: 16 residues. Written as DNA, the CDR3 is TGTGCCAGCAGTGAGAGAACCCAGGGAAGCGGAAACACCATATATTTT. Amino acid sequence: CASSERTQGSGNTIYF. Variable domain in full (rest from reference TRBV25-1 and TRBJ1-3): EADIYQTPRYLVIGTGKKITLECSQTMGHDKMYWYQQDPGMELHLIHYSYGVNSTEKGDLSSESTVSRIRTEHFPLTLESARPSHTSQYLCASSERTQGSGNTIYFGEGSWLTVV.

CDR3 bases: TGTGCCACTTCCAGGGGAGGGTCTGACGGGGAGCTGTTTTTT. This codes for CATSRGGSDGELFF. V usage is TRBV7-2 and J usage is TRBJ2-2; tentative D call: TRBD2 (7 bases). Germline V gene lookup returns CDR1 SGHTA and CDR2 FQGNSA. V was cut by 10 bases and J by 7 bases, with 19 bases left in between. The CDR3 is 14 amino acids.

A few counts support this clone. In the same sample, other DNA sequences code for this CDR3. The chain employs TRBV5-1 and TRBJ2-3; D unresolved. Germline CDR1 reads SGHRS; CDR2 reads YFSETQ. V was shortened by 2 bases and J by 4 bases, with 5 bases between the two germline ends. The CDR3 extends over 12 amino acids. The CDR3 spells CASSLGADTQYF. The CDR3 DNA reads TGCGCCAGCAGCTTAGGAGCAGATACGCAGTATTTT.

The V gene is TRBV4-3, the J gene TRBJ1-5; TRBD1 agrees at 8 bases. V was clipped by 2 bases and J by 6 bases; unmatched bases: 9. This CDR3 has 16 residues. Germline V lookup: CDR1 LGHNA, CDR2 YSLEER. The CDR3 nucleotides are TGCGCCAGCAGCCAATCCAGGGGGCAAGGTGTTCAGCCCCAGCATTTT. It translates to CASSQSRGQGVQPQHF.

This clone appeared once. The chain carries TRBV20-1 and TRBJ2-5; 8 bases fit TRBD2. The J call may be faulty, since TRBJ2-7 better matches the DNA end. The germline V gene encodes CDR1 DFQATT and CDR2 SNEGSKA (reference sequence). The CDR3 length is 11 residues. Here the CDR3 DNA reads TGCAGTAGGGGACTAGTCCACGAGCAGTACTTC. Translating it yields CSRGLVHEQYF.

The chain carries TRBV27 and TRBJ2-7; 12 bases are a match to TRBD2. This CDR3 has 16 amino acids. Germline V CDR1 and CDR2: MNHEY, SMNVEV (reference sequence). Trimming took 4 bases from V and 3 from J; bases not matched to a gene: 7. The CDR3 DNA follows: TGTGCCAGCAGTTCCAAACTAGCGGGGGGATTCTACGAGCAGTACTTC. The encoded protein is CASSSKLAGGFYEQYF.

The V and J genes are TRBV6-6 and TRBJ2-2; D is possibly TRBD2 (5 bases). V dropped 4 bases and J dropped 5 bases, with 11 bases sitting between them. CDR3 length: 14 residues. Germline-derived CDR1 and CDR2 are MNHNY and SVGAGI (reference sequence). The CDR3 DNA is TGTGCCAGCAGTTCTCACACGGGAACCGGGGAGCTGTTTTTT. Its translation: CASSSHTGTGELFF.